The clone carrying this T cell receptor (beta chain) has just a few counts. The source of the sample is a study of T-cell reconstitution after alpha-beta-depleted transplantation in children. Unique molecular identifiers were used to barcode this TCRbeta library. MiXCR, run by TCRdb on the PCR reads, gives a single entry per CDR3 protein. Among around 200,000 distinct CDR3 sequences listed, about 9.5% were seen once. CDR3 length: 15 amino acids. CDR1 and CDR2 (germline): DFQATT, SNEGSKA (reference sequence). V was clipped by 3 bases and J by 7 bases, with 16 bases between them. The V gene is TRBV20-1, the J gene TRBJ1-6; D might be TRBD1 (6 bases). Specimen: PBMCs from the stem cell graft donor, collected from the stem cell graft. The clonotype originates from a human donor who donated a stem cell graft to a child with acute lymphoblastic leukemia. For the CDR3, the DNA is TGCAGTGCTAGTGAGAGGACAGAAAAGAATTCACCCCTCCACTTT. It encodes CSASERTEKNSPLHF.